This TCR beta chain came from a study of technical replicates of blood from several donors. V was pared by 8 bases and J by 0 bases, with 4 bases of the junction left unmatched. The CDR3 runs to 13 residues. Germline V gene lookup returns CDR1 LNHDA and CDR2 SQIVND (reference sequence). Clones were read by immunoSEQ multiplex PCR, and TCRdb kept only the in-frame ones, dropping some. The sample shows 60,000 to 95,000 clones, 91% of them seen only once. The specimen was T cells isolated from PBMCs. This receptor was identified in a human donor in good health. Some clones in this sample may be carry-over from other donors' samples. The V call is TRBV19, the J call TRBJ2-7; 7 nucleotides align to TRBD2. The DNA for the CDR3 is TGTGCCAGTGGGGGGAGGGACTCCTACGAGCAGTACTTC. As protein: CASGGRDSYEQYF.